A selection of T cell receptor beta chains follows, all from one sample in a study of blood T cells in healthy people across ages. From the 5' RACE reads, TCRdb called clonotypes with MiXCR, one entry per CDR3 protein. Here the sample spans roughly 1.6 million distinct CDR3 sequences, about 31% being singletons. The sequencing sample was made of blood. Source of these receptors: a woman between 25 and 40 years old in good health. CDR3s include the opening cysteine and the closing phenylalanine or tryptophan. A D gene is named only where the DNA matches it firmly. Clone size is shown for a subset of rows, as once, few, many or a class of expanded clone.

>-|TRBV5-1|11|TRBJ2-4|few
CASRGTNIQYF
TGCGCCAGCAGAGGTACGAACATTCAGTACTTC
>-|TRBV7-9|11|TRBJ1-2|once
CASSPTTDYTF
TGTGCCAGCAGCCCGACCACTGACTACACCTTC
>TRBD2|TRBV20-1|17|TRBJ2-2|-
CSASGRSSGSHTGELFF
TGCAGTGCCAGCGGTAGATCTAGCGGGAGTCACACCGGGGAGCTGTTTTTT
>-|TRBV20-1|12|TRBJ2-5|-
CSASGREETQYF
TGCAGTGCCTCGGGGCGAGAGGAGACCCAGTACTTC
>-|TRBV10-3|13|TRBJ1-6|few
CAISENRNSPLHF
TGTGCCATCAGTGAGAACAGAAATTCACCCCTCCACTTT
>TRBD2|TRBV12-3/TRBV12-4|16|TRBJ2-1|-
CASSQGLAGGPGEQFF
TGTGCCAGCAGTCAGGGACTAGCGGGAGGGCCAGGTGAGCAGTTCTTC
>TRBD2|TRBV20-1|14|TRBJ2-1|few
CSAWTSGGAGEQFF
TGCAGTGCCTGGACTAGCGGGGGGGCAGGTGAGCAGTTCTTC
>TRBD1|TRBV12-3/TRBV12-4|19|TRBJ2-6|-
CASSAYPGQGGFGANVLTF
TGTGCCAGCAGTGCCTACCCGGGACAGGGAGGTTTTGGGGCCAACGTCCTGACTTTC
>-|TRBV24-1|17|TRBJ2-3|many
CATSDLEVHPSTDTQYF
TGTGCCACCAGTGATTTGGAAGTACACCCTAGCACAGATACGCAGTATTTT
>-|TRBV20-1|13|TRBJ1-2|many
CSARGQNNYGYTF
TGCAGTGCTAGAGGGCAGAATAACTATGGCTACACCTTC
>-|TRBV10-3|12|TRBJ1-2|few
CAISESSKGYTF
TGTGCCATCAGTGAGTCGTCTAAAGGCTACACCTTC
>-|TRBV6-5|14|TRBJ1-1|once
CTSSYRHGNTEVFF
TGTACCAGCAGTTACAGACACGGGAACACTGAAGTTTTCTTT
>TRBD2|TRBV24-1|17|TRBJ2-5|-
CATTSGLAGGSRETQYF
TGTGCCACCACGTCGGGACTAGCGGGGGGATCGAGAGAGACCCAGTACTTC
>-|TRBV12-3/TRBV12-4|16|TRBJ1-1|-
CASSFRFGERNTEAFF
TGTGCCAGCAGTTTTAGGTTTGGGGAGAGGAACACTGAAGCTTTCTTT
>TRBD2|TRBV7-6|15|TRBJ2-1|once
CASSAVGEGGNEQFF
TGTGCCAGCAGCGCAGTAGGGGAGGGTGGTAATGAGCAGTTCTTC
>-|TRBV12-3/TRBV12-4|15|TRBJ2-3|-
CASSFAPPAPDTQYF
TGTGCCAGCAGTTTCGCGCCACCCGCACCAGATACGCAGTATTTT
>-|TRBV27|14|TRBJ1-2|few
CASSSKLGSYGYTF
TGTGCCAGCAGTTCCAAACTTGGGAGCTATGGCTACACCTTC
>-|TRBV11-2|14|TRBJ2-5|once
CASSQDLYQETQYF
TGTGCCAGCAGCCAAGACCTGTACCAAGAGACCCAGTACTTC
>-|TRBV19|13|TRBJ1-5|-
CASRNRGNQPQHF
TGTGCCAGTAGGAACAGAGGGAATCAGCCCCAGCATTTT
>TRBD2|TRBV20-1|14|TRBJ2-7|-
CSASLGLGGNEQYF
TGCAGTGCTAGCCTGGGACTAGGAGGCAATGAGCAGTACTTC
>TRBD1|TRBV20-1|15|TRBJ2-1|-
CSARDLRQGAYEQFF
TGCAGTGCTAGAGATCTCCGACAGGGGGCTTATGAGCAGTTCTTC
>TRBD1|TRBV3-1|14|TRBJ2-7|-
CASSPGTGFYEQYF
TGTGCCAGCAGTCCCGGGACAGGCTTCTACGAGCAGTACTTC
>TRBD2|TRBV6-1|15|TRBJ2-7|few
CASSEGVAGAGEQYF
TGTGCCAGCAGTGAAGGAGTAGCGGGGGCGGGGGAGCAGTACTTC
>TRBD1|TRBV3-1|15|TRBJ2-7|-
CASSHTGTGVTEQYF
TGTGCCAGCAGCCATACCGGGACAGGAGTAACCGAGCAGTACTTC
>-|TRBV4-1|15|TRBJ2-1|many
CASSHLTGGGNEQFF
TGCGCCAGCAGCCACCTGACTGGGGGAGGCAATGAGCAGTTCTTC
>-|TRBV20-1|13|TRBJ1-2|-
CSAKGDIPYGYTF
TGCAGTGCCAAGGGGGACATCCCCTATGGCTACACCTTC
>TRBD2|TRBV4-1|18|TRBJ2-4|-
CASSQGPLAGVAKNIQYF
TGCGCCAGCAGCCAAGGCCCCCTAGCGGGGGTAGCCAAAAACATTCAGTACTTC
>-|TRBV7-9|18|TRBJ2-1|-
CPSSSLRQLESSYNEQFF
TGTCCCAGCAGCTCCCTCCGACAGCTTGAGAGCTCCTACAATGAGCAGTTCTTC
>-|TRBV30|13|TRBJ2-1|few
CAWSVRLAHEQFF
TGTGCCTGGAGTGTACGACTCGCCCATGAGCAGTTCTTC
>-|TRBV12-3/TRBV12-4|15|TRBJ2-1|-
CASSLLVLQGNEQFF
TGTGCCAGCAGTCTACTCGTATTACAGGGCAATGAGCAGTTCTTC
>-|TRBV12-3/TRBV12-4|13|TRBJ1-1|few
CASSLGGNAEAFF
TGTGCCAGCAGTTTAGGGGGAAACGCTGAAGCTTTCTTT
>-|TRBV15|13|TRBJ2-5|-
CATSPMWEETQYF
TGTGCCACCAGCCCCATGTGGGAAGAGACCCAGTACTTC
>TRBD1|TRBV11-2|14|TRBJ2-3|-
CASSTGGVVDTQYF
TGTGCCAGCTCTACAGGGGGAGTTGTAGATACGCAGTATTTT
>-|TRBV7-9|12|TRBJ1-2|-
CASSPETSGYTF
TGTGCCAGCAGCCCGGAGACGTCTGGCTACACCTTC
>TRBD2|TRBV2|19|TRBJ2-1|few
CASSDGLAGRSPYYNEQFF
TGTGCCAGCAGTGACGGGCTAGCGGGGAGATCCCCTTACTACAATGAGCAGTTCTTC
>-|TRBV6-5|15|TRBJ1-2|few
CASSYGEAVPYGYTF
TGTGCCAGCAGTTACGGCGAAGCGGTACCCTATGGCTACACCTTC
>TRBD2|TRBV10-3|15|TRBJ2-3|many
CAISGAGGPADTQYF
TGTGCCATCAGTGGGGCGGGAGGGCCCGCAGATACGCAGTATTTT
>-|TRBV21-1|15|TRBJ2-7|-
CASSKAGAGPREQYF
TGTGCCAGCAGCAAAGCTGGTGCAGGCCCCCGCGAGCAGTACTTC
>-|TRBV14|15|TRBJ1-2|-
CASSQDRRGPWGYTF
TGTGCCAGCAGCCAAGATCGACGGGGGCCGTGGGGCTACACCTTC
>TRBD1|TRBV7-9|13|TRBJ1-1|-
CASSSEQGRVVFF
TGTGCCAGCAGTTCTGAACAGGGGCGCGTAGTTTTCTTT
>-|TRBV27|15|TRBJ2-1|-
CASSFISGSQNEQFF
TGTGCCAGCAGTTTCATTTCCGGGAGCCAGAATGAGCAGTTCTTC
>-|TRBV30|13|TRBJ1-2|-
CAWSVQGVLMDTF
TGTGCCTGGAGTGTACAAGGGGTACTGATGGACACCTTC
>-|TRBV4-1|14|TRBJ1-3|few
CASSQDRVTNTIYF
TGCGCCAGCAGCCAAGACAGGGTTACGAACACCATATATTTT
>-|TRBV7-9|14|TRBJ2-7|many
CASSPSPQANEQYF
TGTGCCAGCAGCCCATCCCCCCAGGCCAACGAGCAGTACTTC
>-|TRBV10-3|15|TRBJ1-6|-
CAISWGRGDNSPLHF
TGTGCCATCAGTTGGGGACGGGGGGATAATTCACCCCTCCACTTT
>-|TRBV10-3|17|TRBJ1-6|-
CAISEGQGRTYNSPLRF
TGTGCCATCAGTGAGGGGCAGGGGAGGACCTATAATTCACCCCTCCGCTTT
>TRBD1|TRBV6-2/TRBV6-3|14|TRBJ1-2|-
CACSKQGSHYGYTF
TGTGCCTGCAGTAAACAGGGGTCTCACTATGGCTACACCTTC
>-|TRBV7-2|14|TRBJ2-1|-
CAGSPFGDPGEQFF
TGTGCCGGCAGCCCATTCGGGGACCCCGGCGAGCAGTTCTTC
>-|TRBV29-1|13|TRBJ1-4|-
CSARTVGGEKLFF
TGCAGCGCTCGGACGGTAGGAGGGGAAAAACTGTTTTTT
>-|TRBV9|13|TRBJ1-1|-
CASSKRADTEAFF
TGTGCCAGCAGCAAACGGGCCGACACTGAAGCTTTCTTT
>-|TRBV5-1|14|TRBJ2-3|-
CASSPTTSIDTQYF
TGCGCCAGCAGCCCAACAACTAGCATAGATACGCAGTATTTT
>TRBD1|TRBV29-1|11|TRBJ1-1|few
CSVAGDSQAFF
TGCAGCGTCGCGGGGGACAGCCAAGCTTTCTTT
>TRBD1|TRBV5-6|15|TRBJ2-7|few
CASSLSGQGGYEQYF
TGTGCCAGCAGCCTGTCGGGACAGGGAGGCTACGAGCAGTACTTC
>-|TRBV7-9|14|TRBJ1-2|few
CASSRAVPNYGYTF
TGTGCCAGCAGCAGAGCGGTTCCTAACTATGGCTACACCTTC